A selection of T cell receptor beta chains follows, all from one sample in a study of blood T cell repertoires in COVID-19. This table comes from immunoSEQ multiplex PCR, and its TCRdb copy is limited to in-frame clones, with some not included. This sample carries 200,000 to 300,000 clones, roughly four fifths of them seen once, and the ten largest clones take about 4.4%. Sequencing was done on a sample of peripheral blood. These receptors were taken from a woman in her 70s with acute or convalescent COVID-19. The CDR3 runs from the conserved cysteine through the conserved F or W.

V gene: TRBV7-2
CDR3 protein: CASSPKRTANEKLFF

V gene: TRBV2
CDR3 protein: CASSGDRVVGYTF

V gene: TRBV18
CDR3 protein: CASSPDSVSGGGYEQYF

V gene: TRBV7-9
CDR3 protein: CASSLAGGQPLLEAFF

V gene: TRBV20-1
CDR3 protein: CSASKETYEQYF

V gene: TRBV21-1
CDR3 protein: CASSKPLTGELFF

V gene: TRBV19
CDR3 protein: CASSIDTSGGVNNEQFF

V gene: TRBV19
CDR3 protein: CASRWTGTNTEAFF

V gene: TRBV9
CDR3 protein: CASSPGQGGNTEAFF

V gene: TRBV29-1
CDR3 protein: CSVSTGEAFF

V gene: TRBV21-1
CDR3 protein: CASSKSGRTLLGQYF

V gene: TRBV4-2
CDR3 protein: CASSQLNRGTGDSNQPQHF

V gene: TRBV15
CDR3 protein: CATSRPGFEAFF

V gene: TRBV28
CDR3 protein: CASKVNLEGNGYTF

V gene: TRBV7-9
CDR3 protein: CASSPRQGYYEQYF

V gene: TRBV20-1
CDR3 protein: CSASYGVNGNTIYF

V gene: TRBV5-4
CDR3 protein: CASSLAYQGYGYTF

V gene: TRBV6-5
CDR3 protein: CASSYNRGRNQPQHF

V gene: TRBV9
CDR3 protein: CASSVAPQETQYF

V gene: TRBV10-3
CDR3 protein: CAISGGLDEQYF

V gene: TRBV10-2
CDR3 protein: CASKELTGGLYEQYF

V gene: TRBV7-2
CDR3 protein: CASSLEGTVYNEQFF

V gene: TRBV3-1/TRBV3-2
CDR3 protein: CASSFGVTSGGTHEQYF

V gene: TRBV28
CDR3 protein: CAITNTRTGTGELFF

V gene: TRBV3-1/TRBV3-2
CDR3 protein: CASSQAGAGVSPLHF

V gene: TRBV5-1
CDR3 protein: CASTVTSGPYNEQFF

V gene: TRBV19
CDR3 protein: CASFRGQNYGYTF

V gene: TRBV5-8
CDR3 protein: CASSPRQNTGELFF

V gene: TRBV30
CDR3 protein: CAWSLQGTDTQYF

V gene: TRBV12-3/TRBV12-4
CDR3 protein: CASSFGGLEAFF

V gene: TRBV4-1
CDR3 protein: CASRQQGAGTDTQYF

V gene: TRBV3-1/TRBV3-2
CDR3 protein: CASSQAKNTEAFF

V gene: TRBV5-6
CDR3 protein: CASSLGQGIGSPLHF

V gene: TRBV20-1
CDR3 protein: CSASPRGNQPQHF

V gene: TRBV5-4
CDR3 protein: CASSRDSKLNYGYTF

V gene: TRBV25-1
CDR3 protein: CASSDRGVGTEAFF

V gene: TRBV11-3
CDR3 protein: CASSSSPGEQYF

V gene: TRBV9
CDR3 protein: CASSPQTATNYGYTF

V gene: TRBV5-4
CDR3 protein: CASSLGQGNTGELFF

V gene: TRBV30
CDR3 protein: CAWSQGTITEAFF

V gene: TRBV24-1
CDR3 protein: CATSERGGIDTQYF

V gene: TRBV27
CDR3 protein: CASSGGRWGPQHF

V gene: TRBV30
CDR3 protein: CASQGNTEAFF

V gene: TRBV6-5
CDR3 protein: CASSYKNRPPSSPLHF

V gene: TRBV7-8
CDR3 protein: CASSWRGPYSNTGELFF

V gene: TRBV3-1/TRBV3-2
CDR3 protein: CASSRRAAGQGRGGYTF

V gene: TRBV5-8
CDR3 protein: CASSLRTGIYNSPLHF

V gene: TRBV6-2/TRBV6-3
CDR3 protein: CASSDLRDRFNSPLHF